The 8 T cell receptor beta chains reported below all come from one sample, sequenced in a study of cytomegalovirus exposure and HLA in healthy donors. The study ran its PCR with 60 Vbeta and 13 Jbeta primers. The repertoire was sequenced with immunoSEQ multiplex PCR; TCRdb's copy has only in-frame clones and lacks some. The table has fewer than 200,000 clones, more than 65% seen once. Material: PBMCs. All receptors come from a girl aged 2 to 9 in good health and CMV-seropositive.

V usage is TRBV6-1 and J usage is TRBJ2-7; possibly TRBD1 for D (5 bases). The V end lost 1 base, the J end lost 2 bases, and 9 bases lay between the germline ends. The CDR3 runs 14 residues. Germline V CDR1 and CDR2: MNHNS, SASEGT. The DNA for the CDR3 is TGTGCCAGCAGTGAAGGGGCAGGGCCCTACGAGCAGTACTTC. It encodes CASSEGAGPYEQYF.

This chain joins TRBV4-1 and TRBJ1-1; D unclear. V lost 5 bases and J 1 base, leaving 11 bases between the germline ends. Germline V gene lookup returns CDR1 MGHRA and CDR2 YSYEKL. This CDR3 region has 14 residues. The CDR3 loop reads CASSNEGGNTEAFF. The CDR3 DNA sequence: TGCGCCAGCAGCAACGAAGGAGGGAACACTGAAGCTTTCTTT.

The rearrangement uses TRBV18 and TRBJ2-1; D is possibly TRBD2 (6 bases). From germline, CDR1 is KGHSH and CDR2 LQKENI. This CDR3 is built from 15 residues. Trimming took off 3 bases at V and 5 bases at J, with 14 bases between the two ends. CDR3: CASSPGLSGDNEQFF. CDR3 bases: TGTGCCAGCTCACCTGGACTAAGCGGAGACAATGAGCAGTTCTTC.

This clone was observed a single time. The chain carries TRBV11-2 and TRBJ1-3, with unresolved D. This CDR3 has 12 residues. The V and J ends lost 1 base and 7 bases respectively, with 5 bases between them. Germline values: CDR1 SGHAT, CDR2 FQNNGV. CDR3 nucleotide sequence: TGTGCCAGCAGCTTAGTCGGGAACACCATATATTTT. Translating gives CASSLVGNTIYF.

This clone was found a few times. The CDR3 sequence: CASSYVGGTFF. CDR3 in DNA: TGTGCCAGCAGTTACGTGGGAGGCACGTTCTTC. The chain is built from TRBV6-5 and TRBJ2-1, with a possible D match to TRBD2 (6 bases). This CDR3 contains 11 residues. V dropped 2 bases and J dropped 15 bases, with 11 bases sitting between them. In germline, CDR1 is MNHEY, CDR2 SVGAGI.

The chain links TRBV6-6 to TRBJ2-1; TRBD2 matches at 9 bases. The CDR3 has 14 amino acids. After removal of 2 bases from V and 14 bases from J, the junction contained 10 bases not matched to a gene. Germline loops: CDR1 MNHNY, CDR2 SVGAGI (reference sequence). Written as DNA, the CDR3 is TGTGCCAGCAGTTACCTGGTAGCGGGAGCGATGGAGTTCTTC. Encoded protein: CASSYLVAGAMEFF.

In DNA, the CDR3 is TGTGCCAGCAGAACATCGGGGACAGTCGGGGGCTACACCTTC. Its translation is CASRTSGTVGGYTF. V and J are TRBV6-4 and TRBJ1-2, with TRBD1 identical over 7 bases. CDR1 is MRHNA, CDR2 SNTAGT, per germline. V lost 6 bases, J lost 8 bases, and 12 bases stayed unmatched. This CDR3 comprises 14 residues.

The chain recombines TRBV9 with TRBJ2-1; unclear D gene. The V and J ends lost 0 bases and 0 bases respectively, with 7 bases between them. This CDR3 has 15 amino acids. Germline lookup yields CDR1 SGDLS and CDR2 YYNGEE. CDR3 sequence (DNA): TGTGCCAGCAGCGTAGGACGGAGCTCCTACAATGAGCAGTTCTTC. Its translation: CASSVGRSSYNEQFF.